A selection of T cell receptor beta chains follows, all from one sample in a study of blood T cell repertoires in COVID-19. Only in-frame clones appear in the TCRdb table, and some are missing; sequencing was by immunoSEQ multiplex PCR. The data hold approximately 250,000 clones, with roughly 80% observed a single time. The specimen sequenced was peripheral blood. The receptors were gathered from a man in his sixties with acute or convalescent COVID-19. Each CDR3 is given with its conserved first and last residue. Each record gives: J gene, clone size, V gene, D gene, CDR3 protein, CDR3 DNA. A D gene is named only where the DNA matches it firmly. The listing skips clone size in some rows; elsewhere it reads once, few, many or a size class.

j_call: TRBJ1-4; clone_size: few; v_call: TRBV19; d_call: NA; cdr3_aa: CASSTSYRATNEKLFF; cdr3_nt: TGTGCCAGTAGTACCTCCTACAGGGCAACTAATGAAAAACTGTTTTTT
j_call: TRBJ2-5; clone_size: NA; v_call: TRBV19; d_call: TRBD2; cdr3_aa: CASSTLFYSGRWGQETQYF; cdr3_nt: TGTGCCAGTAGTACCCTCTTTTATAGCGGGAGATGGGGCCAAGAGACCCAGTACTTC
j_call: TRBJ2-7; clone_size: NA; v_call: TRBV6-4; d_call: NA; cdr3_aa: CASSDFPGYEQYF; cdr3_nt: TGTGCCAGCAGTGACTTCCCCGGCTACGAGCAGTACTTC
j_call: TRBJ2-1; clone_size: many; v_call: TRBV6-5; d_call: TRBD2; cdr3_aa: CASRPGTSPYNEQFF; cdr3_nt: TGTGCCAGCAGACCCGGGACTAGCCCCTACAATGAGCAGTTCTTC
j_call: TRBJ2-1; clone_size: NA; v_call: TRBV4-1; d_call: TRBD2; cdr3_aa: CASSQEWGGQFF; cdr3_nt: TGCGCCAGCAGCCAAGAGTGGGGGGGGCAGTTCTTC
j_call: TRBJ1-2; clone_size: NA; v_call: TRBV19; d_call: NA; cdr3_aa: CASTSGGAYDYGYTF; cdr3_nt: NA
j_call: TRBJ1-5; clone_size: NA; v_call: TRBV6-1; d_call: NA; cdr3_aa: CASSEARGPNQPQHF; cdr3_nt: TGTGCCAGCAGTGAAGCCAGGGGTCCCAATCAGCCCCAGCATTTT
j_call: TRBJ1-2; clone_size: NA; v_call: TRBV25-1; d_call: NA; cdr3_aa: CASSESGPYGYTF; cdr3_nt: TGTGCCAGCAGTGAATCAGGGCCCTATGGCTACACCTTC
j_call: TRBJ2-2; clone_size: NA; v_call: TRBV27; d_call: NA; cdr3_aa: CASSLPGLPELFF; cdr3_nt: TGTGCCAGCAGTTTACCGGGACTGCCTGAGCTGTTTTTT
j_call: TRBJ2-3; clone_size: NA; v_call: TRBV7-3; d_call: TRBD2; cdr3_aa: CASSLTSSGSSTDTQYF; cdr3_nt: TGTGCCAGCAGCTTAACTTCTAGCGGATCTAGCACAGATACGCAGTATTTT
j_call: TRBJ2-2; clone_size: NA; v_call: TRBV28; d_call: TRBD1; cdr3_aa: CASSTGGENTGELFF; cdr3_nt: TGTGCCAGCAGTACAGGGGGCGAAAACACCGGGGAGCTGTTTTTT
j_call: TRBJ2-3; clone_size: NA; v_call: TRBV18; d_call: TRBD2; cdr3_aa: CASSLLAGGVDTQYF; cdr3_nt: TGTGCCAGCTCACTGCTAGCGGGAGGCGTAGATACGCAGTATTTT
j_call: TRBJ1-4; clone_size: NA; v_call: TRBV29-1; d_call: TRBD1; cdr3_aa: CSVAYRTGEKLFF; cdr3_nt: TGCAGCGTTGCGTACAGGACAGGGGAAAAACTGTTTTTT
j_call: TRBJ1-2; clone_size: NA; v_call: TRBV5-1; d_call: NA; cdr3_aa: CASSLSLSPGGYTF; cdr3_nt: TGCGCCAGCAGCTTGTCCTTAAGCCCGGGTGGCTACACCTTC
j_call: TRBJ1-5; clone_size: once; v_call: TRBV10-3; d_call: NA; cdr3_aa: CAISDRASSNQPQHF; cdr3_nt: TGTGCCATCAGTGACAGGGCGAGCAGCAATCAGCCCCAGCATTTT
j_call: TRBJ1-1; clone_size: NA; v_call: TRBV2; d_call: NA; cdr3_aa: CASSAQGNTEAFF; cdr3_nt: TGTGCCAGCAGTGCCCAGGGGAACACTGAAGCTTTCTTT
j_call: TRBJ2-1; clone_size: NA; v_call: TRBV24-1; d_call: TRBD2; cdr3_aa: CATSGAGGTNEQFF; cdr3_nt: TGTGCCACCAGTGGGGCGGGGGGCACTAATGAGCAGTTCTTC
j_call: TRBJ2-7; clone_size: NA; v_call: TRBV2; d_call: NA; cdr3_aa: CASRAGGFEQYF; cdr3_nt: TGTGCCAGCAGGGCCGGGGGATTCGAGCAGTACTTC
j_call: TRBJ2-3; clone_size: NA; v_call: TRBV10-3; d_call: TRBD2; cdr3_aa: CAISDVLAVLDTQYF; cdr3_nt: TGTGCCATCAGTGATGTCCTAGCGGTTTTAGATACGCAGTATTTT
j_call: TRBJ2-7; clone_size: NA; v_call: TRBV6-5; d_call: NA; cdr3_aa: CASSYPQGSYEQYF; cdr3_nt: TGTGCCAGCAGTTACCCACAGGGCTCCTACGAGCAGTACTTC
j_call: TRBJ1-3; clone_size: NA; v_call: TRBV7-9; d_call: TRBD1; cdr3_aa: CASRNRGHIGNTIYF; cdr3_nt: TGTGCCAGCAGAAACAGGGGGCATATCGGAAACACCATATATTTT
j_call: TRBJ2-7; clone_size: NA; v_call: TRBV12-3/TRBV12-4; d_call: NA; cdr3_aa: CASRDSSYEQYF; cdr3_nt: TGTGCCAGCAGGGACAGCTCCTACGAGCAGTACTTC
j_call: TRBJ2-7; clone_size: NA; v_call: TRBV7-2; d_call: TRBD2; cdr3_aa: CASSLGVASGAYEQYF; cdr3_nt: TGTGCCAGCAGCTTAGGAGTGGCTAGCGGGGCCTACGAGCAGTACTTC
j_call: TRBJ1-1; clone_size: NA; v_call: TRBV7-3; d_call: TRBD1; cdr3_aa: CASSPQGELKAFF; cdr3_nt: TGTGCCAGCAGCCCCCAGGGGGAACTGAAAGCTTTCTTT
j_call: TRBJ2-7; clone_size: NA; v_call: TRBV7-6; d_call: NA; cdr3_aa: CASSQSTGPYEQYF; cdr3_nt: TGTGCCAGCAGCCAGTCCACAGGGCCCTACGAGCAGTACTTC
j_call: TRBJ2-5; clone_size: NA; v_call: TRBV11-3; d_call: TRBD2; cdr3_aa: CASSLGGLAGAETQYF; cdr3_nt: TGTGCCAGCAGCTTAGGCGGACTAGCGGGGGCAGAGACCCAGTACTTC
j_call: TRBJ1-2; clone_size: NA; v_call: TRBV6-2/TRBV6-3; d_call: NA; cdr3_aa: CASSYSHGAYGYTF; cdr3_nt: TGTGCCAGCAGTTACTCACATGGAGCCTATGGCTACACCTTC
j_call: TRBJ1-1; clone_size: NA; v_call: TRBV6-4; d_call: TRBD1; cdr3_aa: CASSETGTTEAFF; cdr3_nt: TGTGCCAGCAGTGAGACAGGGACCACTGAAGCTTTCTTT
j_call: TRBJ2-4; clone_size: NA; v_call: TRBV13; d_call: TRBD1; cdr3_aa: CASSLERTGGAKNIQYF; cdr3_nt: TGTGCCAGCAGCTTAGAGAGGACAGGGGGCGCCAAAAACATTCAGTACTTC
j_call: TRBJ1-4; clone_size: NA; v_call: TRBV28; d_call: TRBD1; cdr3_aa: CASSFPGTGGEKLFF; cdr3_nt: TGTGCCAGCAGTTTCCCCGGGACAGGGGGCGAAAAACTGTTTTTT
j_call: TRBJ2-1; clone_size: NA; v_call: TRBV27; d_call: NA; cdr3_aa: CATPINCRDSLTNEQFF; cdr3_nt: TGTGCCACCCCAATCAACTGCCGGGACTCCCTGACCAATGAGCAGTTCTTC
j_call: TRBJ1-4; clone_size: NA; v_call: TRBV7-9; d_call: TRBD1; cdr3_aa: CASSLNQGAEKLFF; cdr3_nt: TGTGCCAGCAGCTTAAATCAGGGGGCTGAAAAACTGTTTTTT
j_call: TRBJ2-5; clone_size: NA; v_call: TRBV7-9; d_call: TRBD1; cdr3_aa: CASSKDRGQTQYF; cdr3_nt: TGTGCCAGCAGCAAGGACAGGGGGCAGACCCAGTACTTC
j_call: TRBJ2-3; clone_size: NA; v_call: TRBV18; d_call: TRBD2; cdr3_aa: CASSGSGGRTDTQYF; cdr3_nt: TGTGCCAGCTCAGGAAGCGGGGGGCGCACAGATACGCAGTATTTT
j_call: TRBJ2-7; clone_size: NA; v_call: TRBV27; d_call: TRBD1; cdr3_aa: CASSRGQGAYEQYF; cdr3_nt: TGTGCCAGCAGCCGGGGACAGGGGGCATACGAGCAGTACTTC
j_call: TRBJ2-3; clone_size: NA; v_call: TRBV10-3; d_call: NA; cdr3_aa: CAITAYYMADTQYF; cdr3_nt: TGTGCCATCACAGCTTACTATATGGCAGATACGCAGTATTTT
j_call: TRBJ1-6; clone_size: NA; v_call: TRBV19; d_call: TRBD1; cdr3_aa: CASSDRDRDSPLHF; cdr3_nt: TGTGCCAGTAGTGACCGGGACAGGGATTCACCCCTCCACTTT
j_call: TRBJ2-7; clone_size: NA; v_call: TRBV19; d_call: NA; cdr3_aa: CASSKDRISREQYF; cdr3_nt: TGTGCCAGTAGTAAGGATAGGATCTCGCGGGAGCAGTACTTC
j_call: TRBJ1-2; clone_size: NA; v_call: TRBV19; d_call: NA; cdr3_aa: CASNPGREDGYTF; cdr3_nt: TGTGCCAGTAACCCCGGCAGGGAGGATGGCTACACCTTC
j_call: TRBJ1-1; clone_size: NA; v_call: TRBV5-4; d_call: NA; cdr3_aa: CASSLGRGEAFF; cdr3_nt: TGTGCCAGCAGCTTGGGGAGAGGCGAAGCTTTCTTT
j_call: TRBJ2-2; clone_size: NA; v_call: TRBV7-7; d_call: TRBD1; cdr3_aa: CASSGTGGVGGELFF; cdr3_nt: TGTGCTAGCAGTGGGACAGGGGGCGTCGGCGGGGAGCTGTTTTTT